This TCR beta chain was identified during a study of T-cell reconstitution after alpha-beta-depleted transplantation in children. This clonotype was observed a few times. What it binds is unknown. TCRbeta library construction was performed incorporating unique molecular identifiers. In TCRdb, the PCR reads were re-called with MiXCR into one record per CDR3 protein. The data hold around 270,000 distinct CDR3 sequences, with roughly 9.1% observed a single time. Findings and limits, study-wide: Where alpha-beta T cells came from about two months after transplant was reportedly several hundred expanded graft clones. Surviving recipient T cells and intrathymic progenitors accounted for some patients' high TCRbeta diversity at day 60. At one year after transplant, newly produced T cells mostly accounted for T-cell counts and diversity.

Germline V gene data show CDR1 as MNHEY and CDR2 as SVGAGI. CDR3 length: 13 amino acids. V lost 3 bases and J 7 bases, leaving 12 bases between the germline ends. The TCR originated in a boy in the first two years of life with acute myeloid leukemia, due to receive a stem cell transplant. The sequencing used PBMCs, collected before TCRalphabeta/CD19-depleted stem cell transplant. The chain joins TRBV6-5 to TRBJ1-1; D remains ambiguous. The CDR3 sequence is CASSYSGRNEAFF. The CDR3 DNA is TGTGCCAGCAGTTATTCTGGACGGAATGAAGCTTTCTTT.